Below are 28 T cell receptor beta chains sequenced from a single sample in a study of blood T cell repertoires in COVID-19. TCRdb's copy holds only in-frame clones and misses some; the assay was immunoSEQ multiplex PCR. There are approximately 90,000 clones in the sample; 87% occur only once, and 4.5% to 5.5% lies in the top ten. Sequenced material: peripheral blood. The receptors stem from a woman aged 80 or over with acute or convalescent COVID-19.

There are a few counts of this clone. This chain connects TRBV28 to TRBJ2-7; possible D gene TRBD2, 7 bases. Trimming took off 8 bases at V and 1 base at J, with 15 bases between the two ends. Germline CDR1 is MDHEN and CDR2 is SYDVKM. The CDR3 has 14 amino acids. The CDR3 DNA reads TGTGCCAGCGGTACAGGGAGGGGGTCCTACGAGCAGTACTTC. It translates to CASGTGRGSYEQYF.

The rearrangement joins TRBV7-2 to TRBJ1-1; D not resolved. This CDR3 has 13 amino acids. V was trimmed by 4 bases and J by 6 bases, leaving 12 bases between them. In germline, CDR1 is SGHTA, CDR2 FQGNSA. The CDR3 spells CASSSPRRAEAFF. The CDR3 region has the DNA TGTGCCAGCAGCTCCCCCAGGAGGGCTGAAGCTTTCTTT.

V and J are TRBV6-4 and TRBJ2-1; possible D gene TRBD1, 6 bases. Germline V lookup: CDR1 MRHNA, CDR2 SNTAGT. The ends were cut back, 0 bases at V and 6 bases at J, with 15 bases in the middle. This CDR3 comprises 16 residues. This CDR3 is CASSDSGAWSLNEQFF. The CDR3, as DNA: TGTGCCAGCAGTGACTCGGGGGCATGGTCCCTCAATGAGCAGTTCTTC.

This chain uses TRBV9 with TRBJ2-7; the D is unclear. This CDR3 has 11 residues. Looked up from germline, CDR1 is SGDLS and CDR2 is YYNGEE. V lost 0 bases, J lost 6 bases, and 4 bases lay in between. The CDR3 nucleotides read TGTGCCAGCAGCGTAGGGGCCGAGCAGTACTTC. It encodes CASSVGAEQYF.

The chain carries TRBV9 and TRBJ1-6, with TRBD1 as a possible D gene (5 bases). Germline V gene data show CDR1 as SGDLS and CDR2 as YYNGEE. The CDR3 is made up of 14 amino acids. V was clipped by 0 bases and J by 10 bases, with 11 bases between them. CDR3 amino acids: CASSVVPGKSPLHF. In DNA, the CDR3 is TGTGCCAGCAGCGTAGTGCCAGGGAAGTCACCCCTCCACTTT.

For the CDR3, the DNA is TGTGCCAGCAGCCAGACTAGCGGGGGGGCTCAGCAAGAGACCCAGTACTTC. This translates into CASSQTSGGAQQETQYF. The V and J genes are TRBV4-2 and TRBJ2-5, with 14 bases lining up with TRBD2. Looked up from germline, CDR1 is LGHNA and CDR2 is YNFKEQ. The J segment lost 2 bases and the V segment lost 3 bases, leaving 5 bases of the junction unmatched. This CDR3 region has 17 residues.

The V gene is TRBV6-5, the J gene TRBJ2-5; TRBD2 matches 8 bases. With V trimmed by 4 bases and J by 5 bases, 9 bases remained unmatched. The CDR3 totals 15 residues. Germline CDR1 is MNHEY and CDR2 is SVGAGI. CDR3: CASSSRGGTQETQYF. DNA for the CDR3: TGTGCCAGCAGTTCTCGCGGGGGGACCCAGGAGACCCAGTACTTC.

There are a few counts of this clone. V is TRBV19 and J is TRBJ1-5, with D hard to call. The V end was cut by 10 bases, the J end by 2 bases, with 21 bases between. Germline-derived CDR1 and CDR2 are LNHDA and SQIVND (reference sequence). This CDR3 is 16 amino acids long. The CDR3 sequence: CATEREGLSGNQPQHF. The CDR3 nucleotides read TGTGCCACCGAGAGGGAGGGTCTAAGTGGCAATCAGCCCCAGCATTTT. Full variable domain (outside the CDR3, taken from reference TRBV19 and TRBJ1-5): DGGITQSPKYLFRKEGQNVTLSCEQNLNHDAMYWYRQDPGQGLRLIYYSQIVNDFQKGDIAEGYSVSREKKESFPLTVTSAQKNPTAFYLCATEREGLSGNQPQHFGDGTRLSIL.

This clone was seen a single time. This chain joins TRBV13 and TRBJ2-3; 7 bases align to TRBD2. CDR3 length equals 15 residues. Unmatched junction bases numbered 4, after V lost 1 base and J lost 3 bases. Germline assignment: CDR1 PRHDT and CDR2 FYEKMQ (reference sequence). The CDR3 coding sequence is TGTGCCAGCAGCTTAGACCCGGGAGGAACAGATACGCAGTATTTT. Amino acid sequence: CASSLDPGGTDTQYF.

The gene calls are TRBV11-3 and TRBJ2-3; TRBD1 matches 9 bases. In germline, CDR1 is SGHNT, CDR2 YENEEA. V lost 4 bases and J lost 6; bases outside the gene matches: 8. This CDR3 has 15 residues. Written as DNA, the CDR3 is TGTGCCAGCAGCTACGGGACAGGGAGTCAGGATACGCAGTATTTT. It specifies CASSYGTGSQDTQYF. Based on the CDR3 plus reference TRBV11-3 and TRBJ2-3, the full variable domain is EAGVVQSPRYKIIEKKQPVAFWCNPISGHNTLYWYLQNLGQGPELLIRYENEEAVDDSQLPKDRFSAERLKGVDSTLKIQPAELGDSAVYLCASSYGTGSQDTQYFGPGTRLTVL.

This clone was seen a handful of times. The chain is built from TRBV18 and TRBJ1-2; 9 bases are shared with TRBD1. CDR1 KGHSH and CDR2 LQKENI come from the germline V gene. The CDR3 is made up of 15 amino acids. V lost 8 bases to trimming and J lost 4 bases; unmatched junction nucleotides: 11. CDR3 nucleotides: TGTGCCAGCACCCCTCTGACAGGGGGAACCTATGGCTACACCTTC. Its translation is CASTPLTGGTYGYTF.

The chain recombines TRBV6-2 or TRBV6-3 with TRBJ1-2, with a weak D call TRBD1 (6 bases). Per the germline V gene, CDR1 is MNHEY and CDR2 is SVGEGT. Trimming took off 6 bases at V and 8 bases at J, with 13 bases between the two ends. CDR3 length: 12 residues. CDR3 region: CASRPSTGGYTF. The CDR3 DNA is TGTGCCAGCAGGCCTTCAACAGGGGGCTACACCTTC.

This clone occurred once. V and J are TRBV6-2 or TRBV6-3 and TRBJ1-2; D not resolved. Germline lookup yields CDR1 MNHEY and CDR2 SVGEGT. The CDR3 covers 14 residues. V gave up 0 bases and J gave up 6 bases, with 11 bases separating them. CDR3 protein: CASSYSKQIHGYTF. CDR3 DNA sequence: TGTGCCAGCAGTTACTCGAAACAGATCCATGGCTACACCTTC.

This clone was counted a few times. The J gene is TRBJ1-5, the V gene TRBV30; D uncertain. Germline assignment: CDR1 GTSNPN and CDR2 SVGIG (reference sequence). This CDR3 has 12 residues. V was trimmed by 7 bases and J by 4 bases, leaving 11 bases between them. CDR3 bases: TGTGCCTTGGCGGAGGGAAATCAGCCCCAGCATTTT. This translates into CALAEGNQPQHF.

The chain joins TRBV11-3 to TRBJ2-5; TRBD2 aligns across 8 bases. The CDR3 contains 15 residues. The germline V gene encodes CDR1 SGHNT and CDR2 YENEEA. J gave up 5 bases and V 1 base, and 6 bases lay outside the gene matches. This CDR3 is CASSLGGGRSETQYF. The DNA of the CDR3 is TGTGCCAGCAGCTTAGGGGGCGGGAGGAGTGAGACCCAGTACTTC.

This chain connects TRBV19 to TRBJ1-1, with D possibly matching TRBD1 (5 bases). V lost 9 bases, J lost 0 bases, and 11 bases lay in between. The CDR3 contains 13 residues. CDR1 is LNHDA and CDR2 is SQIVND in the germline V gene (reference sequence). The CDR3 sequence: CASLTGMNTEAFF. CDR3 sequence (DNA): TGTGCCAGCCTAACAGGAATGAACACTGAAGCTTTCTTT.

The chain recombines TRBV19 with TRBJ2-7, with 7 bases that match TRBD1. Germline V gene sequence: CDR1 LNHDA, CDR2 SQIVND (reference sequence). The junction had 6 bases not matched to a gene; V was cut back by 4 bases and J by 0 bases. This CDR3 contains 15 residues. CDR3 sequence reads: CASSTRGQSSYEQYF. For the CDR3, the DNA is TGTGCCAGTAGTACAAGGGGGCAAAGCTCCTACGAGCAGTACTTC.

The V and J genes are TRBV30 and TRBJ2-5, with D perhaps matching TRBD1 (5 bases). V lost 4 bases and J lost 7, with 16 bases in between. This CDR3 is 13 amino acids long. The germline gives CDR1 GTSNPN, CDR2 SVGIG (reference sequence). In DNA, the CDR3 is TGTGCCTGGAACCGCGAGGCCCAGGGGACCCAGTACTTC. It yields the protein CAWNREAQGTQYF.

The gene calls are TRBV18 and TRBJ1-1, with TRBD1 identical over 8 bases. With V trimmed by 6 bases and J by 1 base, 7 bases remained unmatched. This CDR3 has 15 amino acids. Per the germline V gene, CDR1 is KGHSH and CDR2 is LQKENI. Here the CDR3 DNA reads TGTGCCAGCTCCGGAAATGGACAGGGGAACACTGAAGCTTTCTTT. Protein product: CASSGNGQGNTEAFF.

This chain joins TRBV12-3 or TRBV12-4 and TRBJ1-1; D may be TRBD1 (5 bases). V was pared by 8 bases and J by 0 bases, with 10 bases between. The CDR3 extends over 13 amino acids. The CDR3 protein is CASRRGVNTEAFF. CDR3 DNA: TGTGCCAGCCGGCGGGGGGTGAACACTGAAGCTTTCTTT.

This clone showed up just once. V gene TRBV3-1 (or the pseudogene TRBV3-2) combines with J gene TRBJ1-4; possible D gene TRBD1, 5 bases. With 3 bases removed from V and 8 bases from J, the gap between germline ends came to 22 bases. The CDR3 loop spans 17 amino acids. CDR1 is LGHDT and CDR2 is YNNKEL in the germline V gene (reference sequence). CDR3 coding DNA: TGTGCCAGCAGCCAGACGCGTACAGGCTCTCGGAACGAAAAACTGTTTTTT. Translated: CASSQTRTGSRNEKLFF.

The rearrangement links TRBV9 to TRBJ2-7; D call uncertain. The length of the CDR3 is 16 residues. CDR1 is SGDLS and CDR2 is YYNGEE in the germline V gene. With 1 base removed from V and 0 bases from J, the gap between germline ends came to 14 bases. CDR3 in amino acids: CASSVQPVTLSYEQYF. In nucleotides, the CDR3 is TGTGCCAGCAGCGTACAGCCAGTGACACTCTCCTACGAGCAGTACTTC.

The chain carries TRBV30 and TRBJ1-3, with 8 bases that match TRBD1. V lost 5 bases and J lost 2; bases outside the gene matches: 5. Germline-derived CDR1 and CDR2 are GTSNPN and SVGIG (reference sequence). This CDR3 is 14 amino acids long. The CDR3 nucleotides read TGTGCCTGGGCTGACAGGGGAACTGGAAACACCATATATTTT. Amino acids: CAWADRGTGNTIYF.

This chain uses TRBV3-1 (or the pseudogene TRBV3-2) with TRBJ2-1; TRBD2 is a possible D gene (6 bases). The germline V and J ends were trimmed by 4 bases and 9 bases, with 13 bases remaining between them. The CDR3 length is 13 residues. Germline CDR1 and CDR2: LGHDT and YNNKEL (reference sequence). This CDR3 reads CASSLAVRGEQFF. The CDR3 DNA follows: TGTGCCAGCAGCCTAGCGGTCCGGGGTGAGCAGTTCTTC.

The chain couples TRBV6-2 or TRBV6-3 to TRBJ1-2; D remains unclear. Looked up from germline, CDR1 is MNHEY and CDR2 is SVGEGT. V was clipped by 4 bases and J by 2 bases, with 8 bases between them. CDR3 length: 13 residues. The CDR3 coding sequence is TGTGCCAGCAGTTCGACACCCAACTATGGCTACACCTTC. It specifies CASSSTPNYGYTF.

The chain carries TRBV3-1 (or the pseudogene TRBV3-2) and TRBJ2-5; D gene uncertain. V was shortened by 3 bases and J by 1 base, with 6 bases between the two germline ends. CDR1 is LGHDT and CDR2 is YNNKEL in the germline V gene (reference sequence). There are 13 residues in the CDR3. This CDR3 is CASSHWAQETQYF. The DNA of the CDR3 is TGTGCCAGCAGCCATTGGGCCCAAGAGACCCAGTACTTC.

This chain links TRBV4-2 with TRBJ1-6; D gene uncertain. Trimming pared 0 bases from V and 8 bases from J, leaving 2 bases between. CDR1 and CDR2 from the germline V gene are LGHNA and YNFKEQ. This CDR3 region has 12 residues. Written as DNA, the CDR3 is TGTGCCAGCAGCCAAGACGATTCACCCCTCCACTTT. Its translation is CASSQDDSPLHF.

This chain links TRBV2 with TRBJ2-4; 9 nucleotides align to TRBD1. Germline trimming cut 9 bases from V and 6 bases from J; bases unmatched to any gene: 12. This CDR3 spans 15 amino acids. Germline values: CDR1 SNHLY, CDR2 FYNNEI. The CDR3 loop reads CARSEGQGGRNIQYF. The CDR3 DNA reads as TGTGCCAGGTCTGAGGGACAGGGTGGAAGAAACATTCAGTACTTC. Based on the CDR3 plus reference TRBV2 and TRBJ2-4, the full variable domain is EPEVTQTPSHQVTQMGQEVILRCVPISNHLYFYWYRQILGQKVEFLVSFYNNEISEKSEIFDDQFSVERPDGSNFTLKIRSTKLEDSAMYFCARSEGQGGRNIQYFGAGTRLSVL.